Shown below are 17 T cell receptor beta chains from a single sample sequenced in a study of shared clonotypes between healthy human individuals. Naive CD8 cells, CD45RO-negative and positively selected for CCR7, excluded terminally differentiated effector memory CD45RA+ cells. Clones were sequenced by immunoSEQ multiplex PCR, and TCRdb holds only the in-frame ones, with some missing. The sample shows 1.5 million to 2.5 million clones, 85% to 95% of them seen only once. Sequencing input: naive CD8+ T cells sorted from blood. These receptors were collected from a man aged 18 to 30 in good health.

The chain couples TRBV29-1 to TRBJ1-3; D remains unclear. Germline loops: CDR1 SQVTM, CDR2 ANQGSEA. CDR3 size: 14 residues. With 2 bases removed from V and 0 bases from J, the gap between germline ends came to 8 bases. The CDR3 protein is CSVEFPDSGNTIYF. DNA of the CDR3: TGCAGCGTTGAATTCCCGGACTCTGGAAACACCATATATTTT.

This chain connects TRBV7-9 to TRBJ2-7; no definite D call. In germline, CDR1 is SEHNR, CDR2 FQNEAQ (reference sequence). The CDR3 contains 15 residues. The germline V and J ends were trimmed by 5 bases and 2 bases, with 16 bases remaining between them. CDR3 DNA: TGTGCCAGCAGCCAAACGGCGACCTCAACCTACGAGCAGTACTTC. Translated, it gives CASSQTATSTYEQYF.

The V gene is TRBV27, the J gene TRBJ2-3; no clear D. Germline V gene data show CDR1 as MNHEY and CDR2 as SMNVEV (reference sequence). CDR3 length: 14 amino acids. The V end was cut by 3 bases, the J end by 4 bases, with 11 bases between. The CDR3 DNA sequence: TGTGCCAGCAGTTTTTGGGCGCAGGCAGATACGCAGTATTTT. Its protein is CASSFWAQADTQYF.

V gene TRBV6-5 combines with J gene TRBJ2-2; D is unresolved. The CDR3 is 13 amino acids. In germline, CDR1 is MNHEY, CDR2 SVGAGI. The ends were cut back, 5 bases at V and 6 bases at J, with 10 bases in the middle. CDR3 nucleotide sequence: TGTGCCAGCAGTCACTGGAGTTCCGGGGAGCTGTTTTTT. It yields the protein CASSHWSSGELFF.

This chain joins TRBV2 and TRBJ2-7; D is undetermined. CDR3 length: 14 amino acids. The V and J ends lost 3 bases and 2 bases respectively, with 11 bases between them. The germline gives CDR1 SNHLY, CDR2 FYNNEI. CDR3 amino acids: CASSETQDAYEQYF. The CDR3 nucleotides are TGTGCCAGCAGTGAGACTCAGGACGCCTACGAGCAGTACTTC.

The chain joins TRBV10-2 to TRBJ2-3; possibly TRBD2 for D (6 bases). Germline CDR1 reads WSHSY; CDR2 reads SAAADI. The CDR3 has 15 amino acids. The V and J ends lost 0 bases and 3 bases respectively, with 10 bases between them. CDR3 protein: CASSESWGETDTQYF. The CDR3 DNA is TGCGCCAGCAGTGAGTCATGGGGGGAGACAGATACGCAGTATTTT.

J is TRBJ1-1 and V is TRBV4-1; 7 nucleotides line up with TRBD1. This CDR3 region has 15 residues. Germline-derived CDR1 and CDR2 are MGHRA and YSYEKL. V shed 0 bases and J 7 bases; nucleotides not matched to a gene: 8. The CDR3 nucleotides read TGCGCCAGCAGCCAAGAAGCGTCACAGGGGTATGAAGCTTTCTTT. Amino acids: CASSQEASQGYEAFF.

The chain combines TRBV4-3 with TRBJ2-3; D is ambiguous. V was clipped by 5 bases and J by 6 bases, with 12 bases between them. The CDR3 covers 13 residues. The germline V gene encodes CDR1 LGHNA and CDR2 YSLEER. CDR3 sequence reads: CASSMIWTDTQYF. CDR3 bases: TGCGCCAGCAGCATGATCTGGACGGATACGCAGTATTTT.

Concerning this clone: The identical CDR3 is also encoded by other nucleotide sequences in the sample. The CDR3 sequence is CASSYAGGPYEQYF. CDR3 DNA sequence: TGTGCCAGCAGTTACGCAGGGGGGCCCTACGAGCAGTACTTC. V and J are TRBV6-5 and TRBJ2-7, with D perhaps matching TRBD1 (7 bases). Trimming took off 2 bases at V and 2 bases at J, with 10 bases between the two ends. The CDR3 has 14 amino acids. CDR1 is MNHEY and CDR2 is SVGAGI in the germline V gene.

The chain combines TRBV7-9 with TRBJ1-1; D unresolved. The germline V and J ends were trimmed by 10 bases and 1 base, with 19 bases remaining between them. Looked up from germline, CDR1 is SEHNR and CDR2 is FQNEAQ (reference sequence). CDR3 size: 15 residues. CDR3 DNA: TGTGCCACCCGGGCCCCGAACCCTCAGAACACTGAAGCTTTCTTT. Protein: CATRAPNPQNTEAFF.

V and J are TRBV6-1 and TRBJ2-7; TRBD1 matches at 8 bases. The V segment lost 8 bases and the J segment 3 bases; nucleotides outside the gene matches: 6. Germline values: CDR1 MNHNS, CDR2 SASEGT. CDR3 size: 13 residues. The CDR3 DNA reads TGTGCCAGCGGGGACAGGTCCTTCTACGAGCAGTACTTC. Protein sequence: CASGDRSFYEQYF.

This chain links TRBV7-9 with TRBJ2-2; 7 bases are a match to TRBD2. Trimming removed 3 bases from V and 1 base from J; junction bases left unmatched: 2. Germline CDR1 reads SEHNR; CDR2 reads FQNEAQ (reference sequence). The CDR3 is made up of 15 amino acids. Here the CDR3 reads CASSFSGLNTGELFF. The CDR3, as DNA: TGTGCCAGCAGCTTTAGCGGGCTGAACACCGGGGAGCTGTTTTTT.

The chain carries TRBV2 and TRBJ2-3, with 9 positions matching TRBD1. Trimming cost V 2 bases and J 4 bases; bases outside gene matches: 1. The CDR3 covers 14 residues. Germline CDR1 SNHLY, CDR2 FYNNEI. Written as DNA, the CDR3 is TGTGCCAGCAGTGAAACAGGGGGCGCAGATACGCAGTATTTT. It specifies CASSETGGADTQYF.

V is TRBV6-6 and J is TRBJ1-2; 7 bases line up with TRBD1. The CDR3 is 12 amino acids. Germline lookup yields CDR1 MNHNY and CDR2 SVGAGI (reference sequence). Germline trimming cut 5 bases from V and 7 bases from J; bases unmatched to any gene: 4. The CDR3 bases are TGTGCCAGCAGTCCTGACAGGGCTGGCTACACCTTC. Translating it yields CASSPDRAGYTF.

This chain links TRBV2 with TRBJ2-5, with 15 bases identical to TRBD2. Germline trimming cut 6 bases from V and 5 bases from J; bases unmatched to any gene: 10. This CDR3 region has 17 residues. CDR1 and CDR2 from the germline V gene are SNHLY and FYNNEI. In DNA, the CDR3 is TGTGCCAGCAGCTCCGGGACTAGCGGGGGGACAGCGGAGACCCAGTACTTC. Its protein is CASSSGTSGGTAETQYF.

The CDR3, as DNA: TGTGCCAGCAGTTTATCCCCGGGACAGGCGGGATCGAACACCGGGGAGCTGTTTTTT. As protein: CASSLSPGQAGSNTGELFF. V and J are TRBV27 and TRBJ2-2; 8 bases are shared with TRBD1. The CDR3 loop spans 19 amino acids. J gave up 0 bases and V 0 bases, and 9 bases lay outside the gene matches. Germline loops: CDR1 MNHEY, CDR2 SMNVEV (reference sequence).

The genes are TRBV14 and TRBJ1-2; tentatively, D is TRBD1 (5 bases). This CDR3 spans 13 amino acids. Trimming stripped 3 bases from V and 4 bases from J, with 9 bases between. Germline-derived CDR1 and CDR2 are SGHDN and FVKESK. Here the CDR3 reads CASSQYGTYGYTF. The CDR3 DNA reads TGTGCCAGCAGCCAGTATGGGACCTATGGCTACACCTTC. Using reference TRBV14 and TRBJ1-2 for the parts outside the CDR3, the full variable domain is EAGVTQFPSHSVIEKGQTVTLRCDPISGHDNLYWYRRVMGKEIKFLLHFVKESKQDESGMPNNRFLAERTGGTYSTLKVQPAELEDSGVYFCASSQYGTYGYTFGSGTRLTVV.